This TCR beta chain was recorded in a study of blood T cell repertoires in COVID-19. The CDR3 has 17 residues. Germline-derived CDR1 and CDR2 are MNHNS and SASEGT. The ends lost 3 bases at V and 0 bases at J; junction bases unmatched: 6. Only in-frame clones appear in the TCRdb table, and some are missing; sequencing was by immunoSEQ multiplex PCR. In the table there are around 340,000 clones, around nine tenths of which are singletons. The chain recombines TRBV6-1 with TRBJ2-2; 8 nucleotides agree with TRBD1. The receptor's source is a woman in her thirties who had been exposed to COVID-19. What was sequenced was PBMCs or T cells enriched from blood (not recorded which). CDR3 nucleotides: TGTGCCAGCAGTGACGACAGGGGACATGCGAACACCGGGGAGCTGTTTTTT. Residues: CASSDDRGHANTGELFF.